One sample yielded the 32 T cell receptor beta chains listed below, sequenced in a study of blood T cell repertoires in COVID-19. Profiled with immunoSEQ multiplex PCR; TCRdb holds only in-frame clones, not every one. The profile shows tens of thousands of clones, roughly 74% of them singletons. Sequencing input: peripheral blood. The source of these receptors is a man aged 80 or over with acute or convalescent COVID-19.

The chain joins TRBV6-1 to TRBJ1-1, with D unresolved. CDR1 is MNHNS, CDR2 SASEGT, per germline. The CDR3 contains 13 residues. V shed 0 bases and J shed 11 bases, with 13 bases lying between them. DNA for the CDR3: TGTGCCAGCAGTGAAGCGATTCGAACTATTGCTTTCTTT. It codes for CASSEAIRTIAFF.

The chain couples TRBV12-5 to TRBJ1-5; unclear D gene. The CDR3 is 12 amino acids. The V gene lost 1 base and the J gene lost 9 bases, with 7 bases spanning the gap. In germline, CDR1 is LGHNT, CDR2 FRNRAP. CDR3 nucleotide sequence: TGTGCTAGTGGTTTGGCCCCAGGGCCCCAGCATTTT. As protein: CASGLAPGPQHF.

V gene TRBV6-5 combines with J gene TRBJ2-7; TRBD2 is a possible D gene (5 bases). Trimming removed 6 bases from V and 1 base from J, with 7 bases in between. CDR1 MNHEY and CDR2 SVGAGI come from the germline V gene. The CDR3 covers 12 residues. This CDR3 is CASSGNSYEQYF. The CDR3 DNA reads TGTGCCAGCAGCGGGAATTCCTACGAGCAGTACTTC.

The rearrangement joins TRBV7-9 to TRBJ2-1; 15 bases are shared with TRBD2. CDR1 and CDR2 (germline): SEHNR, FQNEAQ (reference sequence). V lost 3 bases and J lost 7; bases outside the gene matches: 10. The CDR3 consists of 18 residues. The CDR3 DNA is TGTGCCAGCAGCTTCGTCCCGGGACTAGCGGGAGGAGGAAATGAGCAGTTCTTC. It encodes CASSFVPGLAGGGNEQFF.

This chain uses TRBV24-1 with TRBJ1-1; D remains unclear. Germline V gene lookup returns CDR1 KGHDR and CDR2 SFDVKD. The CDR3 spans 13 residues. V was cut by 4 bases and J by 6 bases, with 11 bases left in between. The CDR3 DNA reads TGTGCCACCAGTGACCCCCTCCTCCCTGAAGCTTTCTTT. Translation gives CATSDPLLPEAFF.

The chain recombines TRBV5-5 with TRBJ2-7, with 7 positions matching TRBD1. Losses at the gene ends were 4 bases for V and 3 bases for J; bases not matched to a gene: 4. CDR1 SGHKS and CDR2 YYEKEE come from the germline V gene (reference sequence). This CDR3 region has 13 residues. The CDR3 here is CASSARDSYEQYF. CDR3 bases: TGTGCCAGCAGCGCCCGGGACAGCTACGAGCAGTACTTC. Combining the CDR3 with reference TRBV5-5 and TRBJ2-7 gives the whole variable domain DAGVTQSPTHLIKTRGQQVTLRCSPISGHKSVSWYQQVLGQGPQFIFQYYEKEERGRGNFPDRFSARQFPNYSSELNVNALLLGDSALYLCASSARDSYEQYFGPGTRLTVT.

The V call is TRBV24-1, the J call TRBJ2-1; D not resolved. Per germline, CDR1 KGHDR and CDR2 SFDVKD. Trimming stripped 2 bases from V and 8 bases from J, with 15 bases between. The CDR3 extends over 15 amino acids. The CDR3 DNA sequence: TGTGCCACCAGTGATTCTAACAGCCTTACGGATGAGCAGTTCTTC. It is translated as CATSDSNSLTDEQFF.

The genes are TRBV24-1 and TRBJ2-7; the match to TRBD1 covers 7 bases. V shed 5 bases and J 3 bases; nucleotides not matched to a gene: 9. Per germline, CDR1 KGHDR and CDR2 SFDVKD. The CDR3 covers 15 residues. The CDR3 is CATSALQTGLYEQYF. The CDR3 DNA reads TGTGCCACCAGTGCCCTTCAGACAGGGCTCTACGAGCAGTACTTC.

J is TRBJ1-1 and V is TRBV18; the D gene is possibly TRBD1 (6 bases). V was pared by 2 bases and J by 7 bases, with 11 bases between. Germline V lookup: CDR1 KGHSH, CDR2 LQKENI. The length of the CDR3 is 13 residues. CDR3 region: CASSPGTTDEAFF. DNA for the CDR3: TGTGCCAGCTCACCAGGGACAACCGATGAAGCTTTCTTT.

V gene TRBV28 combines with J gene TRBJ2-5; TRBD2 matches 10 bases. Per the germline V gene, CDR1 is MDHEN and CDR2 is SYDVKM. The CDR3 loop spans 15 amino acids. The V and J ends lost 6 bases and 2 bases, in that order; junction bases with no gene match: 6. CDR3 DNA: TGTGCCAGCAGCCCAGCGGGAGGGCTTCAAGAGACCCAGTACTTC. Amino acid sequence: CASSPAGGLQETQYF.

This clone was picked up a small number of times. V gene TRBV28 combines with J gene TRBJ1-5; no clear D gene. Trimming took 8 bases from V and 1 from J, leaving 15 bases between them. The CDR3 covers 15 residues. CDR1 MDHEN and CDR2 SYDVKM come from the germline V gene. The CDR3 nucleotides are TGTGCCAGCCTCAGGAAGTTTTCGAGCAATCAGCCCCAGCATTTT. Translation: CASLRKFSSNQPQHF.

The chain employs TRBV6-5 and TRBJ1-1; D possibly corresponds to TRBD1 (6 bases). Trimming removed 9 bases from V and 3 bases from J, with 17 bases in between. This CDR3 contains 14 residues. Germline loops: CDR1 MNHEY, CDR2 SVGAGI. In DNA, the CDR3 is TGTGCCAGTGGGGGTTGGGGGCTGGACACTGAAGCTTTCTTT. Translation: CASGGWGLDTEAFF.

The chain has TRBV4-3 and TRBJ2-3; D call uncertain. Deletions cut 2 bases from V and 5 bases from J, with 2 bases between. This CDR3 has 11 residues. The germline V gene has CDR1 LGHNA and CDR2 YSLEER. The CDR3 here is CASSQQDTQYF. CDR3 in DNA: TGCGCCAGCAGCCAACAAGATACGCAGTATTTT.

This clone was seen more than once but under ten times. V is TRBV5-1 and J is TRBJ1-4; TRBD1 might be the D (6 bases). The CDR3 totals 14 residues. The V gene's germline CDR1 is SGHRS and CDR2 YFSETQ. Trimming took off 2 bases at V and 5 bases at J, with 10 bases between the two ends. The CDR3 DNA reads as TGCGCCAGCAGCTTCGGACAGCCGAATGAAAAACTGTTTTTT. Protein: CASSFGQPNEKLFF.

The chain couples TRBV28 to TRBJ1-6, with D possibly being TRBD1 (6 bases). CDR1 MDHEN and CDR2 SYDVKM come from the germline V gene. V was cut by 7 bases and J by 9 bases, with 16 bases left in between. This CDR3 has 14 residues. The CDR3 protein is CASTSSGGASPLHF. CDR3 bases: TGTGCCAGCACCTCCAGTGGGGGGGCTTCACCCCTCCACTTT.

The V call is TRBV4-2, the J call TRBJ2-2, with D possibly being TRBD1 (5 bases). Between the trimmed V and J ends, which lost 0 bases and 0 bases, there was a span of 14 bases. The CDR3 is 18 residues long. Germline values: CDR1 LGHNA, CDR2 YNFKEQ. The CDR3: CASSQDPPTAANTGELFF. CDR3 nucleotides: TGTGCCAGCAGCCAAGATCCTCCGACAGCTGCGAACACCGGGGAGCTGTTTTTT.

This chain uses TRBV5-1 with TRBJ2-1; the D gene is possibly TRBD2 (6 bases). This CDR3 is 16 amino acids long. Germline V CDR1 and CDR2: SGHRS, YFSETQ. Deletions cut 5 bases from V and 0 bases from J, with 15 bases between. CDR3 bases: TGCGCCAGCAGGCTTTTGGGAGGCAGCTCCTACAATGAGCAGTTCTTC. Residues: CASRLLGGSSYNEQFF.

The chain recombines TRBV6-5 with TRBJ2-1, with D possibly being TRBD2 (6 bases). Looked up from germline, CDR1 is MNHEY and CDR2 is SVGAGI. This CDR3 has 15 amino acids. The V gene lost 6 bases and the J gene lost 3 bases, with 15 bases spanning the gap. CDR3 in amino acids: CASRASGTLYNEQFF. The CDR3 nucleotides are TGTGCCAGCAGAGCTTCCGGGACTCTCTACAATGAGCAGTTCTTC.

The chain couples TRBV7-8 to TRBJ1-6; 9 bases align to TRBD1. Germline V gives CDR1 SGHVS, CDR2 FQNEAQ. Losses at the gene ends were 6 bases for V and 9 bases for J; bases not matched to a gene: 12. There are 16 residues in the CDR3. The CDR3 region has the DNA TGTGCCAGCAGTCAAATTCCGGGACAGGGTGGTTCACCCCTCCACTTT. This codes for CASSQIPGQGGSPLHF.

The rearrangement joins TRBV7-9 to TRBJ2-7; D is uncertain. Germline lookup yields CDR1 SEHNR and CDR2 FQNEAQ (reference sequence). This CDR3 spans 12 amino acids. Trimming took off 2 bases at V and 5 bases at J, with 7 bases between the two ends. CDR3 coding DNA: TGTGCCAGCAGCTTAAGCGTAGACGAGCAGTACTTC. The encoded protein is CASSLSVDEQYF.

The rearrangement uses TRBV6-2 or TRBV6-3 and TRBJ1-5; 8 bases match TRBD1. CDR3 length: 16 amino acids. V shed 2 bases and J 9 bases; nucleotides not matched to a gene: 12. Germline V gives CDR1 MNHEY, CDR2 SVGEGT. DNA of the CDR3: TGTGCCAGCAGTTACGGGGGACAGGCCCCCAAGCGGCCCCAGCATTTT. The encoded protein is CASSYGGQAPKRPQHF.

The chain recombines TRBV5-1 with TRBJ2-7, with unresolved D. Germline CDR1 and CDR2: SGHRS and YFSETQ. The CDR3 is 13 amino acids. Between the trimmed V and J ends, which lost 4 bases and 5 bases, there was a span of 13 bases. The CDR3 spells CASSLELSHEQYF. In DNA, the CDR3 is TGCGCCAGCAGCCTTGAGCTGAGCCACGAGCAGTACTTC.

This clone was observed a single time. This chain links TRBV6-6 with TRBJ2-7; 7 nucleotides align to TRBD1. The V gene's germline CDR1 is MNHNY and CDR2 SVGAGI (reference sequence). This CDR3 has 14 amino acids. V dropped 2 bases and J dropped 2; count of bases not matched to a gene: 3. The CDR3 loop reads CASSYGDRAYEQYF. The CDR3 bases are TGTGCCAGCAGTTACGGGGACAGAGCCTACGAGCAGTACTTC.

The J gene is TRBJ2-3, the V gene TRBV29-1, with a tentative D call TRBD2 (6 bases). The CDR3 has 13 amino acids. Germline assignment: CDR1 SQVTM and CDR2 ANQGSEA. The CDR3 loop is CTARTMSTDTQYF. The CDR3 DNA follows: TGCACGGCACGGACTATGAGCACAGATACGCAGTATTTT.

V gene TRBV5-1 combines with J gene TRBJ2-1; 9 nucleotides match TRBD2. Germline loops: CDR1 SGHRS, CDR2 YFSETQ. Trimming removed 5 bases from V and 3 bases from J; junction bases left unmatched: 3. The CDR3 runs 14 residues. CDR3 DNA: TGCGCCAGCAGTTCTAGCGGGAACTACAATGAGCAGTTCTTC. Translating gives CASSSSGNYNEQFF.

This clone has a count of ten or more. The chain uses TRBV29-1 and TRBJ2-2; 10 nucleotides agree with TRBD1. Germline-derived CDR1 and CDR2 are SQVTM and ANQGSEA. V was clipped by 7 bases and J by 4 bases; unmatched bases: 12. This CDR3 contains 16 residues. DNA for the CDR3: TGCAGCGGACCGGGACAGGGGTGTCAACGCACCGGGGAGCTGTTTTTT. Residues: CSGPGQGCQRTGELFF.

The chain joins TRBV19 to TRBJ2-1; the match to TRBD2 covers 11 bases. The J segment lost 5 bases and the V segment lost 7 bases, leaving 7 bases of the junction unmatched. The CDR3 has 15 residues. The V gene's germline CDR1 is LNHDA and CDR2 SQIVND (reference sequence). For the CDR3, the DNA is TGTGCCAGTAATTCTCTAGCGGGAGGAAACAATGAGCAGTTCTTC. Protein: CASNSLAGGNNEQFF.

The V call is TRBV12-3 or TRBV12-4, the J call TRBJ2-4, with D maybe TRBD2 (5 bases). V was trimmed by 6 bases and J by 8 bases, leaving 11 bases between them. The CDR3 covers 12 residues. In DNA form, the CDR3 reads TGTGCCAGCAGCTTAACTAGTTACATTCAGTACTTC. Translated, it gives CASSLTSYIQYF.

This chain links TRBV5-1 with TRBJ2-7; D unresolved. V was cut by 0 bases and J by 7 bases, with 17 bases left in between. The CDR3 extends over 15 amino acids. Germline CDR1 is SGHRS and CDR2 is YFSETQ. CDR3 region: CASSLDVPEASEQYF. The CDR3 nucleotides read TGCGCCAGCAGCTTGGATGTCCCAGAGGCGTCTGAGCAGTACTTC.

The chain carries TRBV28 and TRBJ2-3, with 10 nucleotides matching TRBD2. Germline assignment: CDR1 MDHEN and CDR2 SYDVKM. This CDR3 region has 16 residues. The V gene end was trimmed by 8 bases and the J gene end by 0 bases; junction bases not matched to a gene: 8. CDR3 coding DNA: TGTGCCAGCCGAACTAGCGGGGTTACTAGCACAGATACGCAGTATTTT. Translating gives CASRTSGVTSTDTQYF.

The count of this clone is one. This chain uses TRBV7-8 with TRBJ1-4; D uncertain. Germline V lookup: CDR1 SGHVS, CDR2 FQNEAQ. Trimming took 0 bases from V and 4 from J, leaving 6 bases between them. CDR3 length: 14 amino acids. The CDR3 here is CASSLAQINEKLFF. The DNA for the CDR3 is TGTGCCAGCAGCTTAGCACAAATTAATGAAAAACTGTTTTTT.

CDR3 sequence (DNA): TGTGCCAGCAGCCGGACAGGGGGCCGGGATGGCTACACCTTC. Encoded protein: CASSRTGGRDGYTF. The chain couples TRBV5-4 to TRBJ1-2; 11 bases align to TRBD1. The CDR3 extends over 14 amino acids. In germline, CDR1 is SGHNT, CDR2 YYREEE (reference sequence). V gave up 4 bases and J gave up 6 bases; unmatched junction bases: 5.